Below, one TCR beta chain is given with its context. Its specificity is not known. This sample stems from a study of Ad26.COV2.S vaccination and SARS-CoV-2 variants. Study observations and caveats: Placebo and vaccine recipients had non-spike TCR breadth that was similar. Analytic work on TCR breadth and depth might have understated the full extent of total T cell responses.

This CDR3 region has 18 residues. V dropped 4 bases and J dropped 0 bases, with 20 bases sitting between them. Germline CDR1 reads SGHRS; CDR2 reads YFSETQ. The assay was immunoSEQ multiplex PCR, and TCRdb's table has in-frame clones only and misses some. The sample contains around 350,000 clones, roughly nine tenths of which appear only once. The sequencing here drew on peripheral blood, taken after recovery from COVID-19. The chain joins TRBV5-1 to TRBJ1-3; D is ambiguous. The sequence was obtained from a human donor who had recovered from COVID-19. The CDR3 DNA reads as TGCGCCAGCAGCGCTAACACTCTGGACCGAAGCTCTGGAAACACCATATATTTT. Residues: CASSANTLDRSSGNTIYF.